This T cell receptor beta chain derives from a study of T cell responses to AZD1222 COVID-19 vaccine. Some clones are missing from TCRdb's copy, which holds only in-frame ones; the method was immunoSEQ multiplex PCR. Of around 120,000 clones in the sample, more than 70% were seen once. The CDR3 extends over 15 amino acids. Trimming shortened V by 4 bases and J by 2 bases, and 15 bases separated the two germline ends. Per the germline V gene, CDR1 is LGHNA and CDR2 is YNFKEQ. This clonotype originated in an adult in good health. The source was peripheral blood, collected on day 0 of AZD1222 vaccination. This chain uses TRBV4-2 with TRBJ2-7; no reliable D call. CDR3 nucleotide sequence: TGTGCCAGCAGCCCAATGTCCGGGTTCACCTACGAGCAGTACTTC. This sequence encodes CASSPMSGFTYEQYF.